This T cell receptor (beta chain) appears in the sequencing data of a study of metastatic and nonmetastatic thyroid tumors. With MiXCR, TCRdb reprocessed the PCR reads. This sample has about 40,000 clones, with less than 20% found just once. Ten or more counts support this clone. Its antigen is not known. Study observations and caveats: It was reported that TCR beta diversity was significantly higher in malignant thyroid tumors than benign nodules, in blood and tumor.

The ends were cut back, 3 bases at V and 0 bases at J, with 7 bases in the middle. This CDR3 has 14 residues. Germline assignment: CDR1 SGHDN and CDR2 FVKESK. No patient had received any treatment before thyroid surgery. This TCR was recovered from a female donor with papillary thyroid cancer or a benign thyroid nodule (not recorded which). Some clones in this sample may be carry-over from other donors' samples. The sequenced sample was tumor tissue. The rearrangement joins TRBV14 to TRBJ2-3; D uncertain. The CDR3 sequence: CASSQRISTDTQYF. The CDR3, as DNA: TGTGCCAGCAGCCAGCGGATTAGCACAGATACGCAGTATTTT.